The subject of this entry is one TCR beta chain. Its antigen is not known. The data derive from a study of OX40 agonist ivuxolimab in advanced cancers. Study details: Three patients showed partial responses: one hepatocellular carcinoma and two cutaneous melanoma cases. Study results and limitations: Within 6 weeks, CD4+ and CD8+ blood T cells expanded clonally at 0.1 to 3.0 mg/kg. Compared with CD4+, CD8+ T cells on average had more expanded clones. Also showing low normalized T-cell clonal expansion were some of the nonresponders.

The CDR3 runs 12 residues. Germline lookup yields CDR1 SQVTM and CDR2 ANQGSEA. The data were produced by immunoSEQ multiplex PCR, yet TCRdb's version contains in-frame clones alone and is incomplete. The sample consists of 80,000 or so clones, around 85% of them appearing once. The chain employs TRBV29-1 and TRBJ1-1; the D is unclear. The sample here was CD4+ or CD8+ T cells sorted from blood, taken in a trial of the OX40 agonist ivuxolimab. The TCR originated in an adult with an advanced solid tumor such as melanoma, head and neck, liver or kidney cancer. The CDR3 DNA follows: TGCACCACTTCCGCCTTGGACTCTGAAGCTTTCTTT. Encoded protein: CTTSALDSEAFF.